This entry features one T cell receptor (beta chain) sequence. The antigen is unknown. Since a much larger clone is just one base distant, this may be a read error. The missing conserved phenylalanine or tryptophan at the end of this CDR3 makes a read error likely. This sample was included in a study of glioma-infiltrating T cells. The iRepertoire nested amplicon-rescue multiplex PCR amplified TCR alpha and beta CDR3s from RNA. Tissue mRNA or PBMC total RNA, roughly 100-400 ng, went into one-step reverse transcription and amplification. TCRdb reprocessed the multiplex PCR reads with MiXCR, giving one entry per CDR3 protein. This sample has some 100,000 distinct CDR3 sequences, with 25% found just once. Whole-study findings and limits: CDR3 overlap between tissue and blood was very small. Above-expected tissue-blood divergence occurred in all gliomas, most in low-grade ones.

The receptor was isolated from a human donor with low-grade glioma or glioblastoma, undergoing nonglioma brain surgery, or in good health (not recorded which). Sequences were obtained from glioma tissue, nonneoplastic brain tissue, or PBMCs (not recorded which).

The DNA for the CDR3 is TGTGCCATCAGTGCCGGGAGCACCTACGAGCAGTACCTC. Encoded protein: CAISAGSTYEQYL. This chain links TRBV10-3 with TRBJ2-7, with D tentatively TRBD2 (6 bases). The CDR3 runs to 13 residues. Trimming stripped 4 bases from V and 2 bases from J, with 9 bases between. CDR1 and CDR2 (germline): ENHRY, SYGVKD.